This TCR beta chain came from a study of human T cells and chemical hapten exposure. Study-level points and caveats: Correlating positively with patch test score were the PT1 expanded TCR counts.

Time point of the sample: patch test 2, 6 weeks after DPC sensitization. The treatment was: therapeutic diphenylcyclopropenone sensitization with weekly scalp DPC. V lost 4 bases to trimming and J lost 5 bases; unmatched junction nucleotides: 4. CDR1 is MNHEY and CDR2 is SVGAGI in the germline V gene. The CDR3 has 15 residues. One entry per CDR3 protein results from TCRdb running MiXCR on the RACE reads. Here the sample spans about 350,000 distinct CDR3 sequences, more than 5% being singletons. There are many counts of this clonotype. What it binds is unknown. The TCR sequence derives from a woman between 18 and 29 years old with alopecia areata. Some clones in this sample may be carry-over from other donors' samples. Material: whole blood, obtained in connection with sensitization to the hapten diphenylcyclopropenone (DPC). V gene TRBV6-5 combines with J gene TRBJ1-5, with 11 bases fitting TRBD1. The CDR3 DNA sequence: TGTGCCAGCAGTTTGGGGGGACAGGGGGATCAGCCCCAGCATTTT. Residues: CASSLGGQGDQPQHF.